These 22 T cell receptor beta chains were sequenced from one sample in a study of T cells in Graves' hyperthyroidism and ophthalmopathy (dated by TCRdb to about 2019). Library preparation employed multiplex PCR. Reads for this sample came from an Illumina HiSeq 2000. TCR beta CDR3 regions were amplified from RNA transcripts. A first-round RT-PCR of the TCR CDR3 used the HTBI primer set with the Qiagen OneStep RT-PCR kit. The public reads were run again by TCRdb, first through fastp at Q25 and then through MiXCR, and only productive beta chains were kept. Every CDR3 protein is listed once, alongside the most common genes and DNA of its rows. The sample yields about 290,000 distinct CDR3 sequences; roughly 13% were counted once. Of the sample, around 8% falls within the top ten clones. What was sequenced was blood. The receptors stem from a woman in her forties with Graves' hyperthyroidism.

This clonotype came up many times. The chain is built from TRBV24-1 and TRBJ2-1; D might be TRBD1 (5 bases). V was trimmed by 4 bases and J by 8 bases, leaving 14 bases between them. CDR1 is KGHDR and CDR2 is SFDVKD in the germline V gene. CDR3 length: 14 amino acids. This chain's CDR3 is CATSDLDSGDEQFF. Here the CDR3 DNA reads TGTGCCACCAGTGACCTAGACAGTGGAGATGAGCAGTTCTTC.

Ten or more counts support this clonotype. This rearrangement joins TRBV20-1 to TRBJ1-2; possible D gene TRBD1, 6 bases. Trimming took 6 bases from V and 4 from J, leaving 21 bases between them. CDR1 and CDR2 from the germline V gene are DFQATT and SNEGSKA (reference sequence). The CDR3 consists of 15 residues. The CDR3 is CSAEPRGGLGYGYTF. CDR3 DNA sequence: TGCAGTGCGGAACCTCGGGGGGGCTTGGGCTATGGCTACACCTTC.

In this sample, this clonotype turned up a few times. The chain joins TRBV7-9 to TRBJ2-7; possible D gene TRBD2, 5 bases. Between the trimmed V and J ends, which lost 5 bases and 7 bases, there was a span of 18 bases. The CDR3 spans 14 residues. The V gene's germline CDR1 is SEHNR and CDR2 FQNEAQ (reference sequence). In DNA, the CDR3 is TGTGCCAGCAGCCCTCGGGGTGGGGTTAGGGAGCAGTACTTC. It specifies CASSPRGGVREQYF.

The gene calls are TRBV6-2 or TRBV6-3 and TRBJ2-3, with TRBD2 identical over 14 bases. Unmatched junction bases numbered 6, after V lost 6 bases and J lost 1 base. Germline values: CDR1 MNHEY, CDR2 SVGEGT. The CDR3 is 17 residues long. The CDR3 region has the DNA TGTGCCAGCAGAGACGGGACTAGCGGGAGAGGCACAGATACGCAGTATTTT. Translated, it gives CASRDGTSGRGTDTQYF.

The genes are TRBV27 and TRBJ2-6; D call uncertain. There are 15 residues in the CDR3. Trimming took 6 bases from V and 0 from J, leaving 9 bases between them. Looked up from germline, CDR1 is MNHEY and CDR2 is SMNVEV (reference sequence). CDR3 nucleotides: TGTGCCAGCAGCCAGTCCAGCTCTGGGGCCAACGTCCTGACTTTC. This codes for CASSQSSSGANVLTF.

This clonotype has ten or more counts. The chain combines TRBV27 with TRBJ2-1; the D is unclear. V gave up 4 bases and J gave up 4 bases, with 2 bases separating them. The CDR3 totals 11 residues. Germline V lookup: CDR1 MNHEY, CDR2 SMNVEV (reference sequence). CDR3 DNA sequence: TGTGCCAGCAGTTGGTACAATGAGCAGTTCTTC. Its protein product is CASSWYNEQFF.

J is TRBJ2-3 and V is TRBV10-3; no reliable D call. The length of the CDR3 is 10 residues. Germline V gene sequence: CDR1 ENHRY, CDR2 SYGVKD. Between the trimmed V and J ends, which lost 8 bases and 2 bases, there was a span of 2 bases. CDR3 protein: CAIFTDTQYF. The CDR3 DNA is TGTGCCATCTTCACAGATACGCAGTATTTT.

This clonotype was observed many times. This chain connects TRBV2 to TRBJ1-1, with a tentative D call TRBD1 (5 bases). Per germline, CDR1 SNHLY and CDR2 FYNNEI. V was clipped by 6 bases and J by 6 bases, with 14 bases between them. CDR3 size: 13 residues. Here the CDR3 DNA reads TGTGCCAGCAGGGGGGAGGTGCGTTCTGAAGCTTTCTTT. Translated, it gives CASRGEVRSEAFF.

This clonotype was recorded at least ten times. The chain is built from TRBV4-2 and TRBJ2-5; the match to TRBD1 covers 8 bases. CDR3 size: 14 residues. Germline CDR1 and CDR2: LGHNA and YNFKEQ. V gave up 4 bases and J gave up 1 base; unmatched junction bases: 2. CDR3 in DNA: TGTGCCAGCAGCCCGGGACAGGCCCAAGAGACCCAGTACTTC. This translates into CASSPGQAQETQYF.

This clonotype was detected ten times or more. With a much larger clone just one base away, this may be a read error. This chain uses TRBV14 with TRBJ1-1; tentative D call: TRBD1 (5 bases). Trimming left V 5 bases short and J 1 base short, with 8 bases between. CDR1 SGHDN and CDR2 FVKESK come from the germline V gene. This CDR3 region has 13 residues. The CDR3 loop reads CASSAQGNTEAFF. DNA of the CDR3: TGTGCCAGCAGCGCCCAGGGGAACACTGAAGCTTTCTTT.

This clonotype has just a few counts. The rearrangement uses TRBV5-4 and TRBJ1-2; D may be TRBD1 (5 bases). The CDR3 has 17 residues. Germline assignment: CDR1 SGHNT and CDR2 YYREEE (reference sequence). Trimming cost V 1 base and J 8 bases, with 24 bases left between them. CDR3: CASSLSLLSGMGLGYTF. In DNA, the CDR3 is TGTGCCAGCAGCTTGTCCCTGTTGTCAGGGATGGGGTTGGGCTACACCTTC.

This clonotype was counted between two and nine times. V and J are TRBV30 and TRBJ1-2; D may be TRBD1 (5 bases). Per the germline V gene, CDR1 is GTSNPN and CDR2 is SVGIG (reference sequence). The V gene lost 2 bases and the J gene lost 7 bases, with 14 bases spanning the gap. The CDR3 is 13 amino acids. CDR3 nucleotides: TGTGCCTGGAGTCTATCCCGGACACCTGGCTACACCTTC. This codes for CAWSLSRTPGYTF.

At least ten counts were recorded for this clonotype. The V gene is TRBV12-3 or TRBV12-4, the J gene TRBJ2-5; D may be TRBD1 or TRBD2 (5 bases each). The CDR3 runs 14 residues. The V and J ends lost 6 bases and 3 bases respectively, with 14 bases between them. The CDR3: CASSPEGLEETQYF. The CDR3 DNA sequence: TGTGCCAGCAGCCCCGAGGGGTTGGAAGAGACCCAGTACTTC.

This clonotype has a handful of counts. The chain uses TRBV7-9 and TRBJ2-3; TRBD2 matches at 9 bases. V was clipped by 5 bases and J by 1 base; unmatched bases: 7. Per germline, CDR1 SEHNR and CDR2 FQNEAQ (reference sequence). The CDR3 is made up of 16 amino acids. CDR3 nucleotides: TGTGCCAGCAGCATTAACCTAGCGGGACGCACAGATACGCAGTATTTT. Protein product: CASSINLAGRTDTQYF.

V usage is TRBV7-8 and J usage is TRBJ1-3; 7 nucleotides align to TRBD1. The CDR3 has 14 amino acids. CDR1 and CDR2 (germline): SGHVS, FQNEAQ. V was clipped by 1 base and J by 7 bases; unmatched bases: 4. The CDR3, as DNA: TGTGCCAGCAGCTTAGACGTCAGGGGGAACACCATATATTTT. Its translation: CASSLDVRGNTIYF.

This clonotype showed up many times. V gene TRBV20-1 combines with J gene TRBJ2-5, with D unclear. V was clipped by 0 bases and J by 5 bases, with 10 bases between them. Germline V gene lookup returns CDR1 DFQATT and CDR2 SNEGSKA (reference sequence). CDR3 length equals 13 residues. The CDR3 loop reads CSARDRVLETQYF. CDR3 coding DNA: TGCAGTGCTAGAGATCGGGTTCTGGAGACCCAGTACTTC.

This clonotype was detected ten times or more. The rearrangement links TRBV20-1 to TRBJ2-5; possible D gene TRBD2, 5 bases. The CDR3 loop spans 13 amino acids. Between the trimmed V and J ends, which lost 2 bases and 5 bases, there was a span of 12 bases. Germline loops: CDR1 DFQATT, CDR2 SNEGSKA (reference sequence). This CDR3 reads CSARTPERETQYF. The CDR3 DNA follows: TGCAGTGCTAGAACCCCTGAGCGGGAGACCCAGTACTTC.

This chain uses TRBV27 with TRBJ2-2, with TRBD2 matching over 13 bases. V was clipped by 7 bases and J by 4 bases; unmatched bases: 18. This CDR3 has 20 residues. CDR1 is MNHEY, CDR2 SMNVEV, per germline (reference sequence). The CDR3 protein is CASNRWGTSGRDEFTGELFF. The CDR3, as DNA: TGTGCCAGCAACAGATGGGGAACTAGCGGGAGGGATGAGTTCACCGGGGAGCTGTTTTTT.

This clonotype was counted many times. The CDR3 DNA reads TGTGCCAGCAGTTTAGGCCCCCATCCGGGCTACACCTTC. This sequence encodes CASSLGPHPGYTF. This chain connects TRBV12-3 or TRBV12-4 to TRBJ1-2; D is unresolved. This CDR3 comprises 13 residues. Trimming took 1 base from V and 8 from J, leaving 11 bases between them.

The CDR3 spells CAWSHGEPGGDTQYF. CDR3 sequence (DNA): TGTGCCTGGAGTCACGGGGAACCGGGCGGGGATACGCAGTATTTT. This chain connects TRBV30 to TRBJ2-3, with D perhaps matching TRBD2 (5 bases). V lost 2 bases, J lost 6 bases, and 18 bases lay in between. Germline V lookup: CDR1 GTSNPN, CDR2 SVGIG (reference sequence). This CDR3 is 15 amino acids long.

This clonotype turned up a few times. V and J are TRBV6-1 and TRBJ2-7; D unresolved. The germline gives CDR1 MNHNS, CDR2 SASEGT. V shed 7 bases and J shed 4 bases, with 8 bases lying between them. The CDR3 has 11 amino acids. CDR3: CASKTSYEQYF. CDR3 sequence (DNA): TGTGCCAGCAAAACCTCATACGAGCAGTACTTC.

This clonotype showed up many times. The chain links TRBV3-1 to TRBJ1-5; no reliable D call. Trimming pared 4 bases from V and 0 bases from J, leaving 7 bases between. Germline CDR1 is LGHDT and CDR2 is YNNKEL (reference sequence). The CDR3 has 14 residues. Here the CDR3 DNA reads TGTGCCAGCAGCCTAAGCAATAGCAATCAGCCCCAGCATTTT. It yields the protein CASSLSNSNQPQHF.